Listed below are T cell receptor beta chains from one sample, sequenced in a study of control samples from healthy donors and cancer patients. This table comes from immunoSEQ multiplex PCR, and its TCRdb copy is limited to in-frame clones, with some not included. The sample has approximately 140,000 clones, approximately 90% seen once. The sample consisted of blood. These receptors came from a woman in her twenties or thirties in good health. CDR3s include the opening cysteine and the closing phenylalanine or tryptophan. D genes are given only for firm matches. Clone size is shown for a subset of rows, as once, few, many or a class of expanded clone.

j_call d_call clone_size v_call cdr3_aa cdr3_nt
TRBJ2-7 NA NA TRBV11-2 CASSYGQDYEQYF TGTGCCAGCAGCTACGGTCAGGACTACGAGCAGTACTTC
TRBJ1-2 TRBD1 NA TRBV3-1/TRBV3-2 CASSQQGGAGGYTF TGTGCCAGCAGCCAACAAGGGGGCGCGGGCGGCTACACCTTC
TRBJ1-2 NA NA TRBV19 CASSMKGRDYGYTF TGTGCCAGTAGTATGAAGGGACGGGACTATGGCTACACCTTC
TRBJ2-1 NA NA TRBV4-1 CASSQDGGNEQFF TGCGCCAGCAGCCAAGACGGGGGAAATGAGCAGTTCTTC
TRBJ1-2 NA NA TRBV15 CATSPPQGYGYTF TGTGCCACCAGCCCCCCACAGGGCTATGGCTACACCTTC
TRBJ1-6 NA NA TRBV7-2 CASSLEGQGYSPLHF TGTGCCAGCAGCTTAGAGGGGCAGGGTTATTCACCCCTCCACTTT
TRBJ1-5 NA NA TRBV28 CASSPLGGTSNQPQHF TGTGCCAGCAGTCCCCTAGGGGGGACAAGCAATCAGCCCCAGCATTTT
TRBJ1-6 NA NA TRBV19 CASSIAAVGNSPLHF TGTGCCAGTAGTATAGCGGCCGTGGGTAATTCACCCCTCCACTTT
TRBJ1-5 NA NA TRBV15 CATSRDLSRGGGNQPQHF TGTGCCACCAGCAGAGACCTGAGCAGGGGAGGGGGCAATCAGCCCCAGCATTTT
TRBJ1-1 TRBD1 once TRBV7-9 CASSEQGAGLNTEAFF TGTGCCAGCAGCGAACAGGGGGCAGGGTTGAACACTGAAGCTTTCTTT
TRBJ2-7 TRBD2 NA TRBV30 CAWSELAISYEQYF TGTGCCTGGAGTGAACTAGCGATCTCCTACGAGCAGTACTTC
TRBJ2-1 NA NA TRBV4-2 CASSQDGGLGDNEQFF TGTGCCAGCAGCCAAGATGGGGGACTGGGGGACAATGAGCAGTTCTTC
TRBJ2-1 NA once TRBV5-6 CASSLRRAAYNEQFF TGTGCCAGCAGCTTACGTAGGGCGGCTTACAATGAGCAGTTCTTC
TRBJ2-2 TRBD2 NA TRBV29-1 CSVGTSGNTGELFF TGCAGCGTTGGTACTAGCGGGAACACCGGGGAGCTGTTTTTT
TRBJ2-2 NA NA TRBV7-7 CASSLARPGAGELFF TGTGCTAGCAGCTTAGCCCGGCCGGGCGCCGGGGAGCTGTTTTTT
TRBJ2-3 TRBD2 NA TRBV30 CAWAATGGRDTQYF TGTGCCTGGGCCGCCACGGGGGGGAGAGATACGCAGTATTTT
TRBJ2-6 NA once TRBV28 CASSFSGANVLTF TGTGCCAGCAGTTTTAGTGGGGCCAACGTCCTGACTTTC
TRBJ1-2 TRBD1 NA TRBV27 CASSIGTGPLGGYTF TGTGCCAGCAGCATAGGGACAGGACCTTTAGGGGGCTACACCTTC
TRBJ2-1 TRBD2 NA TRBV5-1 CASSGLAGVYEQFF TGCGCCAGCAGCGGACTAGCGGGAGTTTATGAGCAGTTCTTC
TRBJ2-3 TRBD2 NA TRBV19 CASSTTGGTSDTQYF TGTGCCAGTAGTACCACCGGGGGGACGTCAGATACGCAGTATTTT
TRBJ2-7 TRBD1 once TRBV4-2 CASSQGQGAYEQYF TGTGCCAGCAGCCAGGGACAGGGGGCCTACGAGCAGTACTTC
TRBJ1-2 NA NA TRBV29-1 CSAGTPMEVSGYTF TGCAGCGCGGGCACACCAATGGAAGTGAGTGGCTACACCTTC
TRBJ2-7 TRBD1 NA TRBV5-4 CASSLAGTGGSEQYF TGTGCCAGCAGCTTGGCCGGGACAGGGGGTTCCGAGCAGTACTTC
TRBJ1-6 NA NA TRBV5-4 CASSFDRLNSPLHF TGTGCCAGCAGCTTCGACAGACTAAATTCACCCCTCCACTTT
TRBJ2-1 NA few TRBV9 CASSDLNEQFF TGTGCCAGCAGCGACCTCAATGAGCAGTTCTTC
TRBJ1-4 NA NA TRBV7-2 CASSLVSGGSNEKLFF TGTGCCAGCAGCTTAGTTAGTGGGGGGTCTAATGAAAAACTGTTTTTT
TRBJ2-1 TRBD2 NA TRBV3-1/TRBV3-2 CASSSRSGYEQFF TGTGCCAGCAGCTCCCGTAGCGGGTATGAGCAGTTCTTC
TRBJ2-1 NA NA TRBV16 CASSHYVGPSYNEQFF TGTGCCAGCAGCCATTATGTGGGACCCTCCTACAATGAGCAGTTCTTC
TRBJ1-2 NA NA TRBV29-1 CSVELWQGESYTF TGCAGCGTTGAACTGTGGCAGGGAGAGAGCTACACCTTC
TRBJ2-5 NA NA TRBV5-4 CASSSGLGQETQYF TGTGCCAGCAGCTCCGGACTGGGTCAAGAGACCCAGTACTTC
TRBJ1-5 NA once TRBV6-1 CASSDLPAQHF TGTGCCAGCAGTGATTTGCCCGCCCAGCATTTT
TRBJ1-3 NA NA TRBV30 CAWRPPWGGSGNTIYF TGTGCCTGGAGGCCGCCGTGGGGCGGCTCTGGAAACACCATATATTTT
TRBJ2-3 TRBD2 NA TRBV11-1 CASSLVAGGQDTQYF TGTGCCAGCAGCTTAGTAGCGGGAGGGCAAGATACGCAGTATTTT
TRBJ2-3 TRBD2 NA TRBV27 CASSFSAGGLASTDTQYF TGTGCCAGCAGTTTTTCAGCGGGAGGGTTAGCTAGCACAGATACGCAGTATTTT
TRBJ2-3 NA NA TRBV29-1 CSVEGPEYFSTDTQYF TGCAGCGTTGAAGGGCCCGAATACTTTAGCACAGATACGCAGTATTTT
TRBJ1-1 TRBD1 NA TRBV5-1 CASSLTRQGDTEAFF TGCGCCAGCAGCTTAACTCGACAGGGCGACACTGAAGCTTTCTTT
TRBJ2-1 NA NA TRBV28 CASSGPPGLVGEQFF TGTGCCAGCAGTGGGCCGCCGGGCTTGGTCGGTGAGCAGTTCTTC
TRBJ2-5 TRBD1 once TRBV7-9 CASSGQVGETQYF TGTGCCAGCAGCGGACAGGTGGGGGAGACCCAGTACTTC
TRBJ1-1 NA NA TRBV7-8 CASSLAQAAAEAFF TGTGCCAGCAGCTTAGCGCAGGCAGCTGCCGAAGCTTTCTTT
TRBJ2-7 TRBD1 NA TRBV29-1 CSVEAGTGGDEQYF TGCAGCGTTGAGGCGGGGACAGGGGGCGACGAGCAGTACTTC
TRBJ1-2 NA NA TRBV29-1 CSVENGFGGYTF TGCAGCGTTGAAAACGGCTTTGGTGGCTACACCTTC
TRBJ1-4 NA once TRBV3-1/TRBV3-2 CASSPAAGGNEKLFF TGTGCCAGCAGCCCGGCGGCCGGAGGAAATGAAAAACTGTTTTTT
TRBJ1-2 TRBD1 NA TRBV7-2 CASSPAGTGGYGYTF TGTGCCAGCAGCCCAGCGGGGACAGGAGGGTATGGCTACACCTTC
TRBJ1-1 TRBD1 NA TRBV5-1 CASSSLPGQGFSNTEAFF TGCGCCAGCAGCTCACTACCGGGACAGGGTTTTTCGAACACTGAAGCTTTCTTT
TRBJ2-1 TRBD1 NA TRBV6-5 CASSRGLSYNEQFF TGTGCCAGCAGTAGGGGGCTCTCCTACAATGAGCAGTTCTTC
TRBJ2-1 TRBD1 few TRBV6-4 CASSPGTGVGTAYNEQFF TGTGCCAGCAGTCCCGGGACAGGGGTAGGGACGGCCTACAATGAGCAGTTCTTC
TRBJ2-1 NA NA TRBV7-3 CASSPAGGTVILEQFF TGTGCCAGCAGCCCCGCCGGGGGGACAGTAATATTGGAGCAGTTCTTC
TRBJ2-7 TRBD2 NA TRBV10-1 CASSEPLAGGSYEQYF TGCGCCAGCAGTGAGCCCCTAGCGGGAGGGTCCTACGAGCAGTACTTC
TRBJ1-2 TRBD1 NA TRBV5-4 CASSLGQGAQGYGYTF TGTGCCAGCAGCTTGGGACAGGGGGCCCAGGGCTATGGCTACACCTTC
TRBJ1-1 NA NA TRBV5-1 CASSPLGDTEAFF TGCGCCAGCAGCCCCCTCGGGGACACTGAAGCTTTCTTT
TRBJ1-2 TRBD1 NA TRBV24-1 CATSKQGDGYTF TGTGCCACCAGTAAGCAGGGGGATGGCTACACCTTC